One sample yielded the 23 T cell receptor beta chains listed below, sequenced in a study of CD4 T cells in relation to SARS-CoV-2 and coronaviruses. No antigen has been assigned to these receptors. Assay: immunoSEQ multiplex PCR; the TCRdb copy retains only in-frame clones and omits some. The sample includes tens of thousands of clones, about 80% seen only once; the top ten take 0.95% to 1.5%. Specimen: naive CD4+ T cells from PBMCs, cultured in vitro. As for subset: naive CD4+ T cells isolated by negative enrichment. Source of these receptors: an adult with COVID-19.

This chain connects TRBV4-1 to TRBJ2-7; D might be TRBD1 (6 bases). This CDR3 has 14 residues. Germline CDR1 and CDR2: MGHRA and YSYEKL. Trimming took off 3 bases at V and 7 bases at J, with 16 bases between the two ends. As DNA, the CDR3 is TGCGCCAGCAGCCAGCCCTCGGACAGCCAAGAGCAGTACTTC. This sequence encodes CASSQPSDSQEQYF.

This chain links TRBV9 with TRBJ1-1, with no clear D. The CDR3 covers 14 residues. From germline, CDR1 is SGDLS and CDR2 YYNGEE. V lost 2 bases, J lost 0 bases, and 8 bases lay in between. CDR3 sequence reads: CASSVSSVNTEAFF. CDR3 bases: TGTGCCAGCAGCGTCAGTTCGGTGAACACTGAAGCTTTCTTT.

The V gene is TRBV23-1, the J gene TRBJ1-2; maybe TRBD1 (6 bases). TRBV23-1 is labeled an ORF, and its function is uncertain. V lost 1 base to trimming and J lost 6 bases, with 12 bases between them. The CDR3 extends over 14 amino acids. CDR3 coding DNA: TGCGCCAGCAGTCAATTTCCGGGGGCGGATGGCTACACCTTC. It yields the protein CASSQFPGADGYTF.

The chain couples TRBV19 to TRBJ2-1; D unclear. The V gene lost 1 base and the J gene lost 6 bases, with 16 bases spanning the gap. Germline CDR1 LNHDA, CDR2 SQIVND (reference sequence). This CDR3 spans 16 amino acids. CDR3 nucleotides: TGTGCCAGTAGTATAGTTGGAGTCCGAGCGAGCAATGAGCAGTTCTTC. Translated: CASSIVGVRASNEQFF.

The chain carries TRBV2 and TRBJ2-7; 12 bases are a match to TRBD1. V dropped 6 bases and J dropped 5; count of bases not matched to a gene: 8. The CDR3 consists of 15 residues. The germline gives CDR1 SNHLY, CDR2 FYNNEI. The CDR3 region is CASSLGTGGRNEQYF. In DNA form, the CDR3 reads TGTGCCAGCAGCCTCGGGACAGGGGGCAGGAACGAGCAGTACTTC.

The rearrangement links TRBV5-6 to TRBJ1-4; 9 bases match TRBD1. Germline V gene sequence: CDR1 SGHDT, CDR2 YYEEEE. The CDR3 is made up of 15 amino acids. V dropped 4 bases and J dropped 6; count of bases not matched to a gene: 7. CDR3 loop: CASSPGDRVDEKLFF. The CDR3 DNA is TGTGCCAGCAGCCCTGGGGACAGGGTCGATGAAAAACTGTTTTTT.

About this clone: The junction and the germline gene differ at one end; a read error may be behind it. The genes are TRBV7-7 and TRBJ2-3; 7 nucleotides align to TRBD1. Germline loops: CDR1 SSHAT, CDR2 FNYEAQ (reference sequence). CDR3 length: 14 residues. The CDR3 spells CASSLGQGVDTQYF. In DNA form, the CDR3 reads TGTGCTAGCAGCTTAGGGCAGGGGGTAGATACGCAGTATTTT.

V gene TRBV28 combines with J gene TRBJ2-3; TRBD1 aligns across 11 bases. V lost 4 bases, J lost 2 bases, and 5 bases stayed unmatched. This CDR3 spans 16 amino acids. Germline assignment: CDR1 MDHEN and CDR2 SYDVKM. CDR3 sequence: CASSSGQGAYTDTQYF. CDR3 nucleotides: TGTGCCAGCAGTTCAGGACAGGGGGCATACACAGATACGCAGTATTTT.

The chain couples TRBV7-2 to TRBJ2-5, with TRBD1 matching 9 bases. The CDR3 has 14 residues. With 5 bases clipped from V and 4 bases from J, the junction kept 5 bases outside the gene matches. Germline CDR1 and CDR2: SGHTA and FQGNSA. CDR3 nucleotide sequence: TGTGCCAGCAGCCCACCGGACAGGGGAGAGACCCAGTACTTC. It is translated as CASSPPDRGETQYF.

The rearrangement links TRBV5-1 to TRBJ2-5; D is unclear. V lost 5 bases and J 3 bases, leaving 17 bases between the germline ends. Germline loops: CDR1 SGHRS, CDR2 YFSETQ. The CDR3 spans 15 residues. CDR3 sequence reads: CASRPGRVLEETQYF. As DNA, the CDR3 is TGCGCCAGCAGACCAGGACGCGTGCTTGAAGAGACCCAGTACTTC.

The chain uses TRBV14 and TRBJ2-2, with D perhaps TRBD1 (5 bases). This CDR3 region has 14 residues. CDR1 and CDR2 (germline): SGHDN, FVKESK. The V and J ends lost 5 bases and 5 bases respectively, with 12 bases between them. CDR3 sequence reads: CASSAQGYTGELFF. As DNA, the CDR3 is TGTGCCAGCAGCGCTCAGGGCTATACCGGGGAGCTGTTTTTT.

The CDR3 region has the DNA TGTGCCAGCAGCTTAGCGCTAAGCGGGAGGGCCCCCACCGGGGAGCTGTTTTTT. Translating gives CASSLALSGRAPTGELFF. The V and J genes are TRBV7-7 and TRBJ2-2; 10 bases map to TRBD2. J lost 4 bases, V lost 0 bases, and 8 bases had no gene match. This CDR3 contains 18 residues. Per germline, CDR1 SSHAT and CDR2 FNYEAQ (reference sequence).

The chain combines TRBV6-1 with TRBJ2-2; weak D call: TRBD2 (6 bases). The CDR3 has 16 amino acids. In germline, CDR1 is MNHNS, CDR2 SASEGT. The V end lost 3 bases, the J end lost 3 bases, and 14 bases lay between the germline ends. The CDR3 DNA is TGTGCCAGCAGTGACCCATGGCGGAGGGACACCGGGGAGCTGTTTTTT. It is translated as CASSDPWRRDTGELFF.

This clone has only one observation. This chain links TRBV5-1 with TRBJ1-1, with 7 bases that match TRBD1. The CDR3 runs 14 residues. Looked up from germline, CDR1 is SGHRS and CDR2 is YFSETQ. Germline trimming cut 6 bases from V and 6 bases from J; bases unmatched to any gene: 11. In DNA form, the CDR3 reads TGCGCCAGCACTTCGCCTCAGGGGGTACCTGAAGCTTTCTTT. The encoded protein is CASTSPQGVPEAFF.

This rearrangement joins TRBV4-1 to TRBJ2-3; 13 bases align to TRBD2. V trimming: 3 bases; J trimming: 0 bases; junction bases outside the gene matches: 0. The CDR3 consists of 16 residues. Germline V CDR1 and CDR2: MGHRA, YSYEKL. The CDR3 sequence is CASSQGLAGSTDTQYF. Written as DNA, the CDR3 is TGCGCCAGCAGCCAGGGACTAGCGGGAAGCACAGATACGCAGTATTTT.

This chain joins TRBV19 and TRBJ2-3; the match to TRBD1 covers 7 bases. This CDR3 has 15 residues. Trimming took 6 bases from V and 1 from J; bases not matched to a gene: 7. Germline CDR1 is LNHDA and CDR2 is SQIVND (reference sequence). The DNA of the CDR3 is TGTGCCAGTAGAGACAGACAGGGTGGCACAGATACGCAGTATTTT. It translates to CASRDRQGGTDTQYF.

The V and J genes are TRBV28 and TRBJ2-7; tentative D call: TRBD2 (5 bases). CDR3 length: 14 residues. Trimming took 2 bases from V and 0 from J, leaving 8 bases between them. The V gene's germline CDR1 is MDHEN and CDR2 SYDVKM. As DNA, the CDR3 is TGTGCCAGCAGTTTAGGAGGCCGCTCCTACGAGCAGTACTTC. Residues: CASSLGGRSYEQYF. The whole variable domain, filled in from reference TRBV28 and TRBJ2-7, reads DVKVTQSSRYLVKRTGEKVFLECVQDMDHENMFWYRQDPGLGLRLIYFSYDVKMKEKGDIPEGYSVSREKKERFSLILESASTNQTSMYLCASSLGGRSYEQYFGPGTRLTVT.

This chain links TRBV6-5 with TRBJ1-1, with D possibly matching TRBD1 (5 bases). Germline CDR1 is MNHEY and CDR2 is SVGAGI. The ends were cut back, 3 bases at V and 6 bases at J, with 8 bases in the middle. The CDR3 loop spans 12 amino acids. DNA of the CDR3: TGTGCCAGCAGTTATTGGGGGTCTGAAGCTTTCTTT. As protein: CASSYWGSEAFF.

The chain carries TRBV27 and TRBJ2-7; D might be TRBD1 (6 bases). The germline V gene encodes CDR1 MNHEY and CDR2 SMNVEV (reference sequence). V was cut by 6 bases and J by 1 base, with 13 bases left in between. The CDR3 contains 14 residues. For the CDR3, the DNA is TGTGCCAGCAGGCGCCAGACAGGATCCTACGAGCAGTACTTC. Its translation: CASRRQTGSYEQYF.

CDR3 amino acids: CASSVGQYNEQFF. In DNA form, the CDR3 reads TGTGCCAGCAGCGTAGGGCAGTACAATGAGCAGTTCTTC. The V and J genes are TRBV9 and TRBJ2-1, with D unresolved. This CDR3 comprises 13 residues. V was clipped by 0 bases and J by 4 bases, with 5 bases between them. Germline CDR1 is SGDLS and CDR2 is YYNGEE.

The J gene is TRBJ2-3, the V gene TRBV5-1; D unclear. The CDR3 is made up of 14 amino acids. CDR1 is SGHRS, CDR2 YFSETQ, per germline. The V and J ends lost 0 bases and 0 bases respectively, with 5 bases between them. Here the CDR3 DNA reads TGCGCCAGCAGCTTGGGACTCAGCACAGATACGCAGTATTTT. Its translation is CASSLGLSTDTQYF.

This clone occurred once. This chain links TRBV30 with TRBJ2-7, with D possibly matching TRBD1 (5 bases). V was cut by 0 bases and J by 6 bases, with 12 bases left in between. Germline CDR1 GTSNPN, CDR2 SVGIG (reference sequence). This CDR3 spans 13 amino acids. CDR3 bases: TGTGCCTGGAGTGTGGACATAAGTATCGAGCAGTACTTC. It codes for CAWSVDISIEQYF.

The chain couples TRBV19 to TRBJ2-2; the D gene is possibly TRBD2 (7 bases). CDR1 and CDR2 from the germline V gene are LNHDA and SQIVND (reference sequence). V dropped 6 bases and J dropped 3 bases, with 20 bases sitting between them. There are 17 residues in the CDR3. The CDR3 coding sequence is TGTGCCAGTAGCCTTGAGGAGGGGGGGGTGGACACCGGGGAGCTGTTTTTT. It specifies CASSLEEGGVDTGELFF.